This T cell receptor (beta chain) was recovered during a study of cytomegalovirus exposure and HLA in healthy donors. Study at large: The study placed around 80% of its approximately 400 genotyped donors in the Caucasian-associated ancestry cluster.

Amplification used 60 Vbeta primers and 13 Jbeta primers. Assay used: immunoSEQ multiplex PCR; TCRdb lists only in-frame clones, some missing. This table holds 150,000 to 200,000 clones, roughly 79% found once. Study-level findings and limits: Within an earlier analysis, most TCR beta V segments proved productive either about 87% or about 30% of the time. When analyzed later, the rates of TCR association showed variation by HLA locus, with DRB1 the most and HLA-C the fewest.

With respect to this clone: As yet, its antigen is unknown.

The CDR3 runs to 12 residues. Germline V gene lookup returns CDR1 MNHNY and CDR2 SVGAGI (reference sequence). Trimming cost V 5 bases and J 4 bases, with 7 bases left between them. Sampled while nominally healthy, donors likely had unrecorded immune exposures. The clonotype was recovered from a woman between 25 and 40 years old in good health and CMV-seropositive. The specimen was PBMCs. The V call is TRBV6-6, the J call TRBJ2-3; D remains ambiguous. The CDR3 DNA reads TGTGCCAGCAGTGACGAGGCAGATACGCAGTATTTT. This codes for CASSDEADTQYF.